These 24 T cell receptor beta chains were all obtained from the same sample, sequenced in a study of CD8+CD57+ T cells in acquired aplastic anemia. Using genomic DNA as the template, TCR beta VDJ and CDR3 profiling was carried out. TCRdb re-called the reads with MiXCR, one entry per CDR3 protein. The sample gives more than 150,000 distinct CDR3 sequences, 55% to 70% of which show up once; 46% is in the top ten. Sequenced: sorted CD4+, CD8+, or CD8+CD57+ T cells (not recorded which) from PBMCs. The receptors come from a human donor with severe aplastic anemia or a healthy control (not recorded which).

This clonotype was counted many times. The CDR3 coding sequence is TGTGCCACCCGGACAGGGAGCTCCTACGAGCAGTACTTC. It specifies CATRTGSSYEQYF. The chain recombines TRBV15 with TRBJ2-7; TRBD1 agrees at 8 bases. This CDR3 spans 13 amino acids. Germline V lookup: CDR1 LNHNV, CDR2 YYDKDF (reference sequence). V lost 8 bases to trimming and J lost 0 bases; unmatched junction nucleotides: 3.

This clonotype was seen only a few times. The V and J genes are TRBV19 and TRBJ2-1; D unresolved. Germline CDR1 reads LNHDA; CDR2 reads SQIVND (reference sequence). CDR3 length: 12 amino acids. V lost 5 bases to trimming and J lost 2 bases, with 4 bases between them. In DNA, the CDR3 is TGTGCCAGTAGTGTGCCCTACAATGAGCAGTTCTTC. This gives the protein CASSVPYNEQFF. Together with reference TRBV19 and TRBJ2-1, the CDR3 gives the full variable domain: DGGITQSPKYLFRKEGQNVTLSCEQNLNHDAMYWYRQDPGQGLRLIYYSQIVNDFQKGDIAEGYSVSREKKESFPLTVTSAQKNPTAFYLCASSVPYNEQFFGPGTRLTVL.

The chain carries TRBV7-3 and TRBJ2-2, with D unclear. The length of the CDR3 is 14 residues. The V gene lost 4 bases and the J gene lost 0 bases, with 6 bases spanning the gap. Germline CDR1 is SGHTA and CDR2 is FQGTGA. The CDR3 loop is CASSSGSNTGELFF. CDR3 sequence (DNA): TGTGCCAGCAGCTCCGGATCGAACACCGGGGAGCTGTTTTTT.

The DNA for the CDR3 is TGTGCCAGCAGCTTAGCGGGGGGACAGGGGGCCAACGAGCAGTACTTC. It encodes CASSLAGGQGANEQYF. The rearrangement uses TRBV7-8 and TRBJ2-7; 12 nucleotides align to TRBD1. This CDR3 comprises 16 residues. CDR1 and CDR2 (germline): SGHVS, FQNEAQ. The ends lost 0 bases at V and 5 bases at J; junction bases unmatched: 5.

This clonotype was found many times. The V call is TRBV12-3 or TRBV12-4, the J call TRBJ2-5; perhaps D is TRBD1 or TRBD2 (5 bases each). CDR3 size: 14 residues. V shed 3 bases and J shed 0 bases, with 8 bases lying between them. The CDR3: CASSFGTDQETQYF. Written as DNA, the CDR3 is TGTGCCAGCAGTTTCGGGACGGACCAAGAGACCCAGTACTTC.

This clonotype has more than one count but fewer than ten. This chain uses TRBV7-9 with TRBJ2-7, with no clear D. Trimming stripped 2 bases from V and 6 bases from J, with 8 bases between. Germline V gives CDR1 SEHNR, CDR2 FQNEAQ (reference sequence). This CDR3 spans 12 amino acids. The CDR3 loop reads CASSLTASEQYF. The CDR3 DNA follows: TGTGCCAGCAGCTTAACTGCAAGCGAGCAGTACTTC.

The rearrangement uses TRBV5-6 and TRBJ2-3; 7 nucleotides agree with TRBD2. Germline-derived CDR1 and CDR2 are SGHDT and YYEEEE. The CDR3 is 15 residues long. J gave up 0 bases and V 5 bases, and 6 bases lay outside the gene matches. The CDR3 is CASRHRGVSTDTQYF. Here the CDR3 DNA reads TGTGCCAGCAGGCACCGGGGGGTAAGCACAGATACGCAGTATTTT. Full variable domain (outside the CDR3, taken from reference TRBV5-6 and TRBJ2-3): DAGVTQSPTHLIKTRGQQVTLRCSPKSGHDTVSWYQQALGQGPQFIFQYYEEEERQRGNFPDRFSGHQFPNYSSELNVNALLLGDSALYLCASRHRGVSTDTQYFGPGTRLTVL.

V is TRBV5-6 and J is TRBJ2-7, with D perhaps being TRBD1 or TRBD2 (5 bases each). CDR1 is SGHDT and CDR2 is YYEEEE in the germline V gene. Between the trimmed V and J ends, which lost 3 bases and 7 bases, there was a span of 11 bases. This CDR3 has 12 residues. CDR3: CASSSGRGEQYF. CDR3 in DNA: TGTGCCAGCAGCTCAGGGCGAGGGGAGCAGTACTTC.

The V and J genes are TRBV5-1 and TRBJ1-6, with D unresolved. Trimming took off 0 bases at V and 12 bases at J, with 16 bases between the two ends. Germline lookup yields CDR1 SGHRS and CDR2 YFSETQ. CDR3 size: 15 residues. CDR3 residues: CASSLGSQLIEPLHF. The CDR3 DNA reads TGCGCCAGCAGCTTGGGTAGCCAGCTGATCGAACCCCTCCACTTT.

This rearrangement joins TRBV10-3 to TRBJ1-6; tentatively, D is TRBD1 (5 bases). Trimming removed 2 bases from V and 9 bases from J, with 11 bases in between. Germline CDR1 reads ENHRY; CDR2 reads SYGVKD. The CDR3 covers 14 residues. The CDR3 region is CAISEVRGGSPLHF. The DNA of the CDR3 is TGTGCCATCAGTGAGGTTAGGGGCGGTTCACCCCTCCACTTT.

This clonotype was observed once. The chain uses TRBV9 and TRBJ2-5; 14 bases fit TRBD2. This CDR3 has 15 amino acids. J gave up 5 bases and V 3 bases, and 3 bases lay outside the gene matches. CDR1 is SGDLS and CDR2 is YYNGEE in the germline V gene. The CDR3 region is CASSGLAGGHETQYF. As DNA, the CDR3 is TGTGCCAGCAGCGGACTAGCGGGGGGGCACGAGACCCAGTACTTC.

To note about this clonotype: A read error is likely, as this CDR3 ends without the conserved phenylalanine or tryptophan. The V gene is TRBV7-9, the J gene TRBJ2-5; 12 bases fit TRBD2. The CDR3 length is 15 residues. V shed 7 bases, J shed 1 base, and the junction held 4 bases outside the gene matches. The V gene's germline CDR1 is SEHNR and CDR2 FQNEAQ (reference sequence). The CDR3, as DNA: TGTGCCAGCACCCGACTAGCGGGGGTCCAAGAGACCCAGTACTCC. Amino acid sequence: CASTRLAGVQETQYS.

This chain connects TRBV2 to TRBJ1-6; 8 nucleotides match TRBD1. This CDR3 is 14 amino acids long. Germline V gene sequence: CDR1 SNHLY, CDR2 FYNNEI. The V segment lost 6 bases and the J segment 9 bases; nucleotides outside the gene matches: 7. CDR3 protein: CASRTDRDSSPLHF. In nucleotides, the CDR3 is TGTGCCAGCAGGACGGACAGGGATAGTTCACCCCTCCACTTT.

Only a few counts were recorded for this clonotype. V usage is TRBV10-2 and J usage is TRBJ2-7; possibly TRBD1 for D (5 bases). V lost 3 bases, J lost 2 bases, and 8 bases lay in between. Looked up from germline, CDR1 is WSHSY and CDR2 is SAAADI. The CDR3 consists of 13 residues. The DNA for the CDR3 is TGCGCCAGCAGTGATACAGGAGCCTACGAGCAGTACTTC. Translation gives CASSDTGAYEQYF.

This clonotype was recorded a few times. The rearrangement uses TRBV13 and TRBJ2-7; 11 nucleotides align to TRBD2. V gave up 1 base and J gave up 6 bases; unmatched junction bases: 5. CDR1 and CDR2 from the germline V gene are PRHDT and FYEKMQ (reference sequence). CDR3 length equals 15 residues. The CDR3 bases are TGTGCCAGCAGCTTAGATCTAGCGGGAGGATCCGAGCAGTACTTC. The encoded protein is CASSLDLAGGSEQYF.

V gene TRBV7-2 combines with J gene TRBJ2-7, with D hard to call. The CDR3 totals 14 residues. CDR1 is SGHTA, CDR2 FQGNSA, per germline. Trimming removed 5 bases at V and 4 bases at J, with 15 bases between. The CDR3 sequence is CASSVELGSYEQYF. The CDR3 DNA is TGTGCCAGCAGCGTAGAGTTGGGCAGTTACGAGCAGTACTTC.

This clonotype appeared a single time. This chain joins TRBV10-3 and TRBJ1-1, with a possible D match to TRBD1 (6 bases). V was pared by 2 bases and J by 6 bases, with 7 bases between. CDR1 is ENHRY and CDR2 is SYGVKD in the germline V gene. The CDR3 is made up of 12 amino acids. CDR3 coding DNA: TGTGCCATCAGTGAGGCAGGGGCTGAAGCTTTCTTT. Its translation: CAISEAGAEAFF.

The CDR3 here is CASSGRAEAFF. The CDR3 DNA reads TGTGCCAGCAGTGGTAGGGCGGAAGCTTTCTTT. The gene calls are TRBV2 and TRBJ1-1; unclear D gene. From germline, CDR1 is SNHLY and CDR2 FYNNEI. The CDR3 runs 11 residues. V was cut by 4 bases and J by 8 bases, with 8 bases left in between.

CDR3 in amino acids: CASSFDSGPSNTEAFF. The CDR3 bases are TGTGCCAGCAGCTTCGATTCGGGGCCCTCAAACACTGAAGCTTTCTTT. The gene calls are TRBV28 and TRBJ1-1; D is perhaps TRBD1 (5 bases). Per the germline V gene, CDR1 is MDHEN and CDR2 is SYDVKM. The CDR3 contains 16 residues. V gave up 6 bases and J gave up 2 bases, with 19 bases separating them.

The chain recombines TRBV29-1 with TRBJ1-1; no definite D call. CDR1 is SQVTM, CDR2 ANQGSEA, per germline. This CDR3 spans 13 amino acids. V was shortened by 8 bases and J by 4 bases, with 17 bases between the two germline ends. CDR3 sequence: CSLEVGLSTEAFF. The CDR3 region has the DNA TGCAGCTTAGAAGTAGGGTTAAGCACTGAAGCTTTCTTT.

The chain carries TRBV29-1 and TRBJ2-7; D is ambiguous. There are 11 residues in the CDR3. In germline, CDR1 is SQVTM, CDR2 ANQGSEA. V shed 4 bases and J shed 1 base, with 5 bases lying between them. CDR3 region: CSVVGSYEQYF. CDR3 in DNA: TGCAGCGTTGTTGGATCCTACGAGCAGTACTTC.

The table lists this clonotype with a few counts. The chain carries TRBV7-9 and TRBJ2-7, with a weak D call TRBD2 (5 bases). Germline V gene sequence: CDR1 SEHNR, CDR2 FQNEAQ (reference sequence). The CDR3 contains 13 residues. V was trimmed by 6 bases and J by 6 bases, leaving 15 bases between them. CDR3 DNA sequence: TGTGCCAGCAGTTCGACTACCCCATTCGAGCAGTACTTC. Translated, it gives CASSSTTPFEQYF.

The chain employs TRBV20-1 and TRBJ2-7, with D perhaps TRBD1 (5 bases). The end of the DNA is better explained by TRBJ2-1, so the J call may be wrong. The germline V gene encodes CDR1 DFQATT and CDR2 SNEGSKA (reference sequence). The CDR3 loop spans 15 amino acids. The CDR3 is CSARVSWGNYNEQFF. CDR3 nucleotide sequence: TGCAGTGCTAGAGTTTCTTGGGGCAACTACAATGAGCAGTTCTTC.

The V gene is TRBV20-1, the J gene TRBJ1-6; no definite D call. The V and J ends lost 6 bases and 0 bases respectively, with 6 bases between them. Germline values: CDR1 DFQATT, CDR2 SNEGSKA (reference sequence). The CDR3 consists of 13 residues. The CDR3 region has the DNA TGCAGTGCAGGGTTCTCCTATAATTCACCCCTCCACTTT. Its protein product is CSAGFSYNSPLHF.